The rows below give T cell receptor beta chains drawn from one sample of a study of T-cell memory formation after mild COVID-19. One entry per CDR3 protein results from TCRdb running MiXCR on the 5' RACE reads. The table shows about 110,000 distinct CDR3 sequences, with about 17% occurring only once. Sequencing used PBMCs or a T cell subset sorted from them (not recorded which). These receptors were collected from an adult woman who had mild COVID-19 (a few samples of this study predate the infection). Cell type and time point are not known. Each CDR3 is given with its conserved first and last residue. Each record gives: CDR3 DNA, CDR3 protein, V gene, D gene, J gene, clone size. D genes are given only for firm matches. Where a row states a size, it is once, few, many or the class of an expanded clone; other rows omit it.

TGTGCCAGCAGTCAATCAAGTATTCATGAGCAGTTCTTC	CASSQSSIHEQFF	TRBV6-2/TRBV6-3	-	TRBJ2-1	-
TGCAGCGTTGAATCGACAGGGTTCGAGCAGTACTTC	CSVESTGFEQYF	TRBV29-1	TRBD1	TRBJ2-7	-
TGTGCTAGTGGTTTGGTACATGAGGGTTCGACTGAAGCTTTCTTT	CASGLVHEGSTEAFF	TRBV12-5	-	TRBJ1-1	-
TGCGCCAGCAGCCAAGAGGGACAGGCCCACGGCGGCACCGGGGAGCTGTTTTTT	CASSQEGQAHGGTGELFF	TRBV4-3	TRBD1	TRBJ2-2	few
TGTGCCAGCAGCCAGAAGCCGGGAAATTTGTTTCCAGATACGCAGTATTTT	CASSQKPGNLFPDTQYF	TRBV3-1	-	TRBJ2-3	-
TGTGCCAGCAACCGCAGACAGGGGCGTACTGAAGCTTTCTTT	CASNRRQGRTEAFF	TRBV7-9	TRBD1	TRBJ1-1	few
TGTGCCAGTAGTATGCGGGGGACAGACGCAGCTAACTATGGCTACACCTTC	CASSMRGTDAANYGYTF	TRBV19	TRBD1	TRBJ1-2	-
TGTGCCAGCAGTGAAGGTCCTGGGCGGAATAATTCACCCCTCCACTTT	CASSEGPGRNNSPLHF	TRBV6-4	-	TRBJ1-6	few
TGTGCCAGCAGCGACCCCACGGCTACAGGGGGCAAGACTTACGAGCAGTACTTC	CASSDPTATGGKTYEQYF	TRBV9	TRBD1	TRBJ2-7	-
TGCAGTGCTAGAGAAACAGGGGACACTGAAGCTTTCTTT	CSARETGDTEAFF	TRBV20-1	TRBD1	TRBJ1-1	many
TGTGCCAGCAGCGTAGGGGATGTGGGGGAGCTGTTTTTT	CASSVGDVGELFF	TRBV9	-	TRBJ2-2	-
TGTGCCAGCAGCTCATGGGAGGGCTCCTACAATGAGCAGTTCTTC	CASSSWEGSYNEQFF	TRBV7-2	TRBD2	TRBJ2-1	many
TGTGCCAGCAGCTTCCCGACCGGGACAGCAACAGAGACCCAGTACTTC	CASSFPTGTATETQYF	TRBV7-9	TRBD1	TRBJ2-5	-
TGTGCCAGCAGCGGGACACCCCACGAGACCCAGTACTTC	CASSGTPHETQYF	TRBV6-2/TRBV6-3	-	TRBJ2-5	-
TGCGCCAGCAGCCCTTGGGGGGGTAATGAGCAGTTCTTC	CASSPWGGNEQFF	TRBV4-1	TRBD2	TRBJ2-1	few
TGTGCCAGCAGCTTAGGGGTTCAGGACAGGGATGGGAGGTGGAACACTGAAGCTTTCTTT	CASSLGVQDRDGRWNTEAFF	TRBV7-9	TRBD1	TRBJ1-1	few
TGCGCCAGCAGCTTCGGGCTGAATTACGAGCAGTACTTC	CASSFGLNYEQYF	TRBV5-1	-	TRBJ2-7	many
TGTGCCGCGGGCAAGGGGATGGCCCGGAACGAGCAGTACTTC	CAAGKGMARNEQYF	TRBV6-6	-	TRBJ2-7	-
TGCAGTGCTAGAGAAGCGGGGGGACCAGAGCAGTTCTTC	CSAREAGGPEQFF	TRBV20-1	TRBD2	TRBJ2-1	few
TGTGCCACCAAGGATATTGAAGACATTCAGTACTTC	CATKDIEDIQYF	TRBV15	-	TRBJ2-4	-
TGTGCCAGCAGTTACTCCCAGGGGGCAGGGGAGCTGTTTTTT	CASSYSQGAGELFF	TRBV6-5	TRBD1	TRBJ2-2	few
TGTGCCAGCAGCTTGGGGTGGGGAGGGGGTGAAGCTTTCTTT	CASSLGWGGGEAFF	TRBV5-5	-	TRBJ1-1	-
TGCGCCAGCCTGGACAGGGGGAACTACGAGCAGTACTTC	CASLDRGNYEQYF	TRBV10-2	TRBD1	TRBJ2-7	-
TGTGCCAGCAGCCCAACTGGGACAGGGGGCGCCGGTCGTTACGAGCAGTACTTC	CASSPTGTGGAGRYEQYF	TRBV7-9	TRBD1	TRBJ2-7	few
TGCAGTGCTAGAGATCCCCCCTACAATGAGCAGTTCTTC	CSARDPPYNEQFF	TRBV20-1	-	TRBJ2-1	few
TGTGCCACCAGCAGAGTCAGTAATCAGCCCCAGCATTTT	CATSRVSNQPQHF	TRBV15	-	TRBJ1-5	-
TGTGCCAGTTCGACATTACCCTCCTATAATTCACCCCTCCACTTT	CASSTLPSYNSPLHF	TRBV9	-	TRBJ1-6	few
TGTGCCAGTAGTATATCTGACGGATTCACAGATACGCAGTATTTT	CASSISDGFTDTQYF	TRBV19	-	TRBJ2-3	-
TGTGCCAGCAGCTTTCCCAGCGGGAGGATGAGGCTCTTC	CASSFPSGRMRLF	TRBV7-9	TRBD2	TRBJ2-1	-
TGTGCCACTCGAGGGGGGTCGCGGGAGCAGTTCTTC	CATRGGSREQFF	TRBV24-1	-	TRBJ2-1	-
TGTGCCAGCAGCCCGGACGGGGCTAACCTCTACGAGCAGTACTTC	CASSPDGANLYEQYF	TRBV9	-	TRBJ2-7	-
TGTGCCAGCAGCGCCACTCGAGCAGGGTTTCATGGCTACACCTTC	CASSATRAGFHGYTF	TRBV9	-	TRBJ1-2	few
TGTGCCAGCAGCCAAGTCGGACAGGCGCCCTATCAGCCCCAGCATTTT	CASSQVGQAPYQPQHF	TRBV3-1	TRBD1	TRBJ1-5	-
TGTGCCAGCAGCCCGCAAGGACTAGCGGGGGACTATACGCAGTATTTT	CASSPQGLAGDYTQYF	TRBV9	TRBD2	TRBJ2-3	many
TGTGCCAGCAGCTTAGAGACAGGGACCGAGCAGTACTTC	CASSLETGTEQYF	TRBV11-2	TRBD1	TRBJ2-7	-
TGTGCCAGCAGCTTAACCTCAGGGGCGGATGAGCAGTTCTTC	CASSLTSGADEQFF	TRBV7-3	-	TRBJ2-1	few
TGTGCCAGCAGCGCCCGCGACAGGGGTCTACAATATGAGCAGTTCTTC	CASSARDRGLQYEQFF	TRBV9	TRBD1	TRBJ2-1	many
TGTGCCAGCAGTTTCCTCCCCTTACTAGCCAATGAGCAGTTCTTC	CASSFLPLLANEQFF	TRBV27	-	TRBJ2-1	many
TGTGCCAGCAGTGAGGACAGGGGCTCCTACAATGAGCAGTTCTTC	CASSEDRGSYNEQFF	TRBV6-4	TRBD1	TRBJ2-1	-
TGTGCCAGAAGCTTCCGCGGGGGGAGCGGGGAAGCAGATACGCAGTATTTT	CARSFRGGSGEADTQYF	TRBV11-2	TRBD2	TRBJ2-3	-
TGTGCCAGCAGTTACGGAGGGGGCTTGGGAAATGAGCAGTTCTTC	CASSYGGGLGNEQFF	TRBV6-5	-	TRBJ2-1	-
TGTGCCAGCAGCGCAGGACAGGGGCTAGAAGCTTTCTTT	CASSAGQGLEAFF	TRBV5-6	TRBD1	TRBJ1-1	-
TGCGCCAGCAGCCAAGATTTTGACAGGGCCGCCTACGAGCAGTACTTC	CASSQDFDRAAYEQYF	TRBV4-1	TRBD1	TRBJ2-7	-
TGTGCCATCAGTGATTGGACTAGCGGAGGGGAAAACATTCAGTACTTC	CAISDWTSGGENIQYF	TRBV10-3	TRBD2	TRBJ2-4	few
TGTGCCAGCAGCTATCTAGGACAGGGTTCAGCCGGGGAGCTGTTTTTT	CASSYLGQGSAGELFF	TRBV7-2	TRBD1	TRBJ2-2	-
TGCGCCAGCAGCCAGGGCAGATTAGCGGGAGGGCCACTGGTAGGACACTTTGAGCAGTTCTTC	CASSQGRLAGGPLVGHFEQFF	TRBV4-3	TRBD2	TRBJ2-1	many
TGTGCCATCAGTGAGTCGACAGGGAACACTGAAGCTTTCTTT	CAISESTGNTEAFF	TRBV10-3	-	TRBJ1-1	few
TGTGCCACCAGTGATCCGGGACAGGGTTCCCACGAGCAGTACTTC	CATSDPGQGSHEQYF	TRBV24-1	TRBD1	TRBJ2-7	few
TGTGCCAGCCTCGAAAGACCCGGGACAGGGACTGAAGCTTTCTTT	CASLERPGTGTEAFF	TRBV6-6	TRBD1	TRBJ1-1	-
TGTGCCAGCAGCCCTAATGGGGGGGGAGTCCACGAGCAGTACTTC	CASSPNGGGVHEQYF	TRBV7-2	TRBD2	TRBJ2-7	few
TGTGCCAGCAGCCAGGACAATGAGCAGTTCTTC	CASSQDNEQFF	TRBV4-2	-	TRBJ2-1	-
TGTGCCACCAGTGATTTCGGGGAAGAGCAGTTCTTC	CATSDFGEEQFF	TRBV24-1	-	TRBJ2-1	many
TGTGCCAGCAGCCCCCCTGATGAAGCGCAGTATTTT	CASSPPDEAQYF	TRBV7-2	-	TRBJ2-3	-
TGTGCCAGTAGTCAACAGGCAGCACAGATGAACACTGAAGCTTTCTTT	CASSQQAAQMNTEAFF	TRBV19	-	TRBJ1-1	-
TGCGCCAGCAGCCAGGGAGAAGATGCATACGAGCAGTACTTC	CASSQGEDAYEQYF	TRBV4-3	-	TRBJ2-7	-
TGTGCCAGCAGTTTGCAGGGCACCTACGAGCAGTACTTC	CASSLQGTYEQYF	TRBV27	-	TRBJ2-7	many
TGCAGCGTTGGAGCCGGGACTACTGATACGCAGTATTTT	CSVGAGTTDTQYF	TRBV29-1	TRBD2	TRBJ2-3	few
TGTGCCACCAGTGATGCAGGTTGGAACACCGGGGAGCTGTTTTTT	CATSDAGWNTGELFF	TRBV24-1	-	TRBJ2-2	few
TGTGCCAGCAGCTCCCGTTGGGGACTAGCGGGAAGCGAGCAGTTCTTC	CASSSRWGLAGSEQFF	TRBV9	TRBD2	TRBJ2-1	-